This TCR beta chain appears in the sequencing data of a study of blood T cell repertoires in COVID-19. Across the study: Whether acute or convalescent, the COVID-19 samples came from the United States, Italy and Spain. From T cells, B-cell-depleted T cells, or PBMCs came the material, which was cDNA or gDNA.

Study processing details: Scientists estimated how many nucleated cells there were by amplifying reference gene primers. Clones were sequenced by immunoSEQ multiplex PCR, and TCRdb holds only the in-frame ones, with some missing. Clonal size and the V and J genes are those of that table, whereas D and trimming came from the DNA. Among some 320,000 clones, 70% to 90% were seen once, and the ten largest hold just over 7%. This receptor was taken from a human donor in a cohort sampled during active COVID-19. Sequencing was done on a sample of peripheral blood.

CDR3 sequence reads: CASSFFSGTGGADTEAFF. As DNA, the CDR3 is TGTGCCAGCAGCTTCTTCTCCGGGACAGGGGGCGCAGACACTGAAGCTTTCTTT. This chain connects TRBV5-8 to TRBJ1-1; 12 bases are a match to TRBD1. The CDR3 extends over 18 amino acids. Germline V gene sequence: CDR1 SGHTS, CDR2 YDEGEE. Trimming at V came to 2 bases and at J to 3 bases, leaving 11 bases not matched to a gene.